A selection of T cell receptor beta chains follows, all from one sample in a study of CD8 T cells in Susac syndrome. One entry per CDR3 protein, called by TCRdb with MiXCR from the immunoSEQ multiplex PCR reads. Found here are more than 65,000 distinct CDR3 sequences, roughly 94% of them singletons; the top ten hold roughly 0.44%. Material: CD8+ T cells from PBMCs. These receptors originate from a human donor with Susac syndrome. Both conserved end residues are part of each CDR3. The D gene is left open where the match is weak. Not all rows give a size; the values are once, few, many and, for expanded clones, a class.

J gene	V gene	clone size	D gene	CDR3 DNA	CDR3 protein
TRBJ2-2	TRBV29-1	.	.	TGCAGCGTTGAAGGGGGTCGCGGGGAGCTGTTTTTT	CSVEGGRGELFF
TRBJ1-1	TRBV29-1	.	.	TGCAGCGTTCGGCGGGGGAACACTGAAGCTTTCTTT	CSVRRGNTEAFF
TRBJ2-3	TRBV14	.	.	TGTGCCAGCAGCCAAGGATCCGGCCCCTACGCAGATACGCAGTATTTT	CASSQGSGPYADTQYF
TRBJ1-1	TRBV14	.	.	TGTGCCAGCAGCCAAGAGCCGTTCACTGAAGCTTTCTTT	CASSQEPFTEAFF
TRBJ2-5	TRBV12-3/TRBV12-4	.	.	TGTGCCAGCAATCGGCTCCCTTACCAAGAGACCCAGTACTTC	CASNRLPYQETQYF
TRBJ1-4	TRBV20-1	.	TRBD1	TGCAGTGCACCGGGACAGGGGGCTACTAATGAAAAACTGTTTTTT	CSAPGQGATNEKLFF
TRBJ2-3	TRBV20-1	.	TRBD2	TGCAGTGCTAGAGATTGGGAACGGGAGGCCACAGATACGCAGTATTTT	CSARDWEREATDTQYF
TRBJ1-2	TRBV29-1	.	.	TGCAGCGTTGAAGCCAGTCAAGGCGACTATGGCTACACCTTC	CSVEASQGDYGYTF
TRBJ2-7	TRBV15	.	.	TGTGCCACCAGTACTACCCGAGGGGCCCACGAGCAGTACTTC	CATSTTRGAHEQYF
TRBJ1-2	TRBV9	.	.	TGTGCCAGCAGGGCAGGGGACGATGGCTACACCTTC	CASRAGDDGYTF
TRBJ2-1	TRBV6-5	.	TRBD2	TGTGCCAGCAGCGGTCTAGCGGGAGGCTACAATGAGCAGTTCTTC	CASSGLAGGYNEQFF
TRBJ1-5	TRBV27	.	.	TGTGCCAGCAGTTCCCTATCGGACGGCAATCAGCCCCAGCATTTT	CASSSLSDGNQPQHF
TRBJ1-1	TRBV6-5	.	.	TGTGCCAGCAGTTACACCGGGACGGCCGCTTTCTTT	CASSYTGTAAFF
TRBJ2-3	TRBV20-1	.	.	TGCAGTGCTAGGGAGGATCTAGCCCTTTCTAGCACAGATACGCAGTATTTT	CSAREDLALSSTDTQYF
TRBJ2-7	TRBV20-1	.	TRBD1	TGCAGTGGGGGAATGACAGGGGCCCCCTACGAGCAGTACTTC	CSGGMTGAPYEQYF
TRBJ2-7	TRBV20-1	.	.	TGCAGTGCCCCCGACGCTAGCGCCTACGAGCAGTACTTC	CSAPDASAYEQYF
TRBJ2-7	TRBV20-1	.	.	TGCAGTGCTAGAGAATCGGACTCCTACGAGCAGTACTTC	CSARESDSYEQYF
TRBJ2-1	TRBV24-1	.	.	TGTGCCACCAGTGATTTCGATGACAATGAGCAGTTCTTC	CATSDFDDNEQFF
TRBJ2-1	TRBV19	.	.	TGTGCCAGTAGTATAGTGTGGGGCTCCTACAATGAGCAGTTCTTC	CASSIVWGSYNEQFF
TRBJ2-3	TRBV4-1	.	.	TGCGCCAGCAGCCAAGATTCAGGGGGGCCTGGAGATACGCAGTATTTT	CASSQDSGGPGDTQYF
TRBJ2-2	TRBV7-6	.	.	TGTGCCAGCAGCTTAGGTCCCACCGGGGAGCTGTTTTTT	CASSLGPTGELFF
TRBJ2-7	TRBV20-1	once	.	TGCAGTGCTAGAGATTCCCGAGGGGCTTCCTACGAGCAGTACTTC	CSARDSRGASYEQYF
TRBJ1-4	TRBV6-2/TRBV6-3	once	.	TGTGCCAGCAGTTACGGCCGCCAGGGTCTTTGGAAACTGTTTTTT	CASSYGRQGLWKLFF
TRBJ1-1	TRBV4-1	.	.	TGCGCCAGCAGCCAAAAGGACGTGGGGGACACTGAAGCTTTCTTT	CASSQKDVGDTEAFF
TRBJ2-7	TRBV2	.	.	TGTGCCAGCAGTGAAGAACTGGCCGCCCGCTACGAGCAGTACTTC	CASSEELAARYEQYF
TRBJ1-5	TRBV9	.	TRBD1	TGTGCCAGCAGCCCAGGGGACAGGGGTGCCAATCAGCCCCAGCATTTT	CASSPGDRGANQPQHF
TRBJ2-7	TRBV28	.	.	TGTGCCAGCAACGAACTAGGGCAGGGTATCTACGAGCAGTACTTC	CASNELGQGIYEQYF
TRBJ1-2	TRBV27	.	.	TGTGCCAGCAGTTTATCGGGGGCAGTTCCTCCTAACTATGGCTACACCTTC	CASSLSGAVPPNYGYTF
TRBJ2-5	TRBV6-2/TRBV6-3	.	TRBD2	TGTGCCAGCAGACCCGGACTAGCGGGAGAGACCCAGTACTTC	CASRPGLAGETQYF
TRBJ1-2	TRBV5-1	.	.	TGCGCCAGCAGCCTGACTCCGGGAGAAGGTTGGGGCTACACCTTC	CASSLTPGEGWGYTF
TRBJ2-3	TRBV2	.	.	TGTGCCAGCAGTGACCCGGGAGAAAACACAGATACGCAGTATTTT	CASSDPGENTDTQYF
TRBJ2-7	TRBV27	.	TRBD1	TGTGCCAGCAGTTCCATCATGACAGGGGTGAACTACGAGCAGTACTTC	CASSSIMTGVNYEQYF
TRBJ2-1	TRBV15	.	TRBD2	TGTGCCACCAGCAGAGCCGGGACTAGCGTCTACAATGAGCAGTTCTTC	CATSRAGTSVYNEQFF
TRBJ1-5	TRBV28	.	.	TGTGCCAGCAGTCCCGACGGGGATAGCAATCAGCCCCAGCATTTT	CASSPDGDSNQPQHF
TRBJ1-2	TRBV12-3/TRBV12-4	.	.	TGTGCCAGCAGTTTCGGGGGCGCGGGTGGCTACACCTTC	CASSFGGAGGYTF
TRBJ2-1	TRBV29-1	.	.	TGCAGCGTTGAGGGACTCGCGGGATTCGACAATGAGCAGTTCTTC	CSVEGLAGFDNEQFF
TRBJ2-1	TRBV6-5	.	TRBD2	TGTGCCAGCAGGGAGGCGGGAGGGTACAATGAGCAGTTCTTC	CASREAGGYNEQFF
TRBJ1-1	TRBV4-1	.	.	TGCGCCAGCAGGGACGTCGGGGACACTGAAGCTTTCTTT	CASRDVGDTEAFF
TRBJ1-2	TRBV11-2	.	.	TGTGCCAGCAGCGAACTTTATGGCTACACCTTC	CASSELYGYTF
TRBJ1-5	TRBV5-5	.	.	TGTGCCAGCAGCCTCCAAATGAGTAGTCGCAATCAGCCCCAGCATTTT	CASSLQMSSRNQPQHF
TRBJ2-1	TRBV27	.	TRBD2	TGTGCCAGCAGTTTAACCCCCTCCTGGACTAGCGGGGAACATGAGCAGTTCTTC	CASSLTPSWTSGEHEQFF
TRBJ2-5	TRBV7-9	.	TRBD1	TGTGCCAGCAGCTTAGGCCCCGGACAGGGGGCAGAGACCCAGTACTTC	CASSLGPGQGAETQYF
TRBJ1-1	TRBV4-1	.	TRBD1	TGCGCCAGCAGCCAGGACAGGGTTGGCACTGAAGCTTTCTTT	CASSQDRVGTEAFF
TRBJ1-2	TRBV12-3/TRBV12-4	.	.	TGTGCCAGCAGTTTAGACCCCCCTTGGGATAATGGCTACACCTTC	CASSLDPPWDNGYTF
TRBJ1-2	TRBV20-1	.	TRBD1	TGCAGTGCGGGGACAGGGGACTCCTTC	CSAGTGDSF